Here is one T cell receptor beta chain with its context. It has no known antigen specificity. No qualities accompany the bases; no much larger clone lies one base away. The method was PCR. Sequenced on an Illumina HiSeq 2500. To reduce PCR and sequencing biases, unique molecular identifiers were built into the TCR beta cDNA libraries. Roughly 0.5 million cDNA molecules were obtained per 1 to 10 million input T cells, so each molecule approximated one T cell. The patient libraries were prepared and sequenced with the same protocol used for the earlier healthy control dataset. Within a given batch, samples were prepared together, multiplexed and sequenced on the same HiSeq lane. The authors' pipeline ran thus. MIGEC handled the raw barcoded reads, throwing out single-read molecular identifier groups before consensus assembly and CDR3 extraction. VDJtools was used for post-analysis of the clonotype tables, with diversity normalized by down-sampling every dataset to the smallest sample size. Repertoire overlap clustering matched CDR3 amino acid but not nucleotide sequences to correct batch-related cross-sample contamination. The raw public reads went through TCRdb reprocessing: fastp at Q25, MiXCR clone calling, in-frame beta chains kept. Rows matching on CDR3 protein sequence are summarized as one entry with the most common DNA and genes. The V and J calls and clone size come from TCRdb's table, not from the authors' own analysis. Across this sample there are around 200,000 distinct CDR3 sequences, with approximately 29% seen only once. The ten most abundant clones make up roughly 3.4% of the sample.

TCR beta repertoires were profiled from peripheral blood of about a dozen young patients with multiple sclerosis to demonstrate the VDJtools post-analysis software. The multiple sclerosis patients were children and adolescents ranging in age from 6 to 15 years. The data derive from a study of post-analysis software for immune sequencing data (dated by TCRdb to the mid-2010s). With respect to the entire study: Disease courses on record covered relapsing-remitting, secondary progressive and progressive-relapsing multiple sclerosis, though some patients had no subtype annotation. A subset of samples was prepared in parallel using single-end sample barcoding, then pooled and co-amplified after Illumina adapter ligation. The patient repertoires were set against 11 previously published healthy control repertoires from donors whose ages ranged from about 6 to 26 years.

Findings and caveats that apply to the study as a whole: When samples were clustered directly using the F measure, samples prepared in the same batch co-clustered strongly, which prompted a batch-effect correction. The multiple sclerosis patient group was slightly younger than the control group. Normalized Chao1 diversity was significantly lower in multiple sclerosis patients than controls, suggesting substantial peripheral T-cell clonal expansion.

Sequenced: blood. This TCR was recovered from a girl aged 2-17 years with multiple sclerosis.

The nucleotides are TGTGCCACCGCTCGCCCGGACAGTAATGAAAAACTGTTTTTT. Its protein reads: CATARPDSNEKLFF. Recombination linked TRBV28 to TRBJ1-4, with TRBD1 tentatively as D gene (6 bases match). V sheds 10 bases and J sheds 4 bases, leaving 16 bases between their ends. The CDR3, from cysteine to phenylalanine, totals 14 residues. Just CDR3 DNA is preserved here, 42 bases in frame from base 1. CDR1 and CDR2 were assigned from the germline V gene as MDHEN and SYDVKM.